This TCR beta chain came from a study of blood T cell repertoires in COVID-19. Study as a whole: The study drew acute and convalescent COVID-19 samples from the United States, Italy and Spain. T cells, B-cell-depleted T cells, or PBMCs supplied cDNA or gDNA.

How the authors handled the data: Researchers report that nucleated cell counts were estimated from reference gene primer amplification. Sequencing used immunoSEQ multiplex PCR; TCRdb keeps in-frame clones, though not all of them. V and J calls and clone size are those listed in that table; D and trimming were worked out from the DNA. This table holds approximately 150,000 clones, approximately 80% found once. Germline CDR1 SGHRS, CDR2 YFSETQ. Germline trimming cut 7 bases from V and 0 bases from J; bases unmatched to any gene: 4. The CDR3 loop spans 14 amino acids. Sequenced input: peripheral blood. The TCR originated in a human donor in a cohort sampled during active COVID-19. The chain employs TRBV5-1 and TRBJ1-3; 7 bases map to TRBD1. The CDR3 DNA reads as TGCGCCAGCCAACAGGGGACCTCTGGAAACACCATATATTTT. The encoded protein is CASQQGTSGNTIYF. The complete variable domain, with remaining parts taken from reference TRBV5-1 and TRBJ1-3, reads KAGVTQTPRYLIKTRGQQVTLSCSPISGHRSVSWYQQTPGQGLQFLFEYFSETQRNKGNFPGRFSGRQFSNSRSEMNVSTLELGDSALYLCASQQGTSGNTIYFGEGSWLTVV.